A selection of T cell receptor beta chains follows, all from one sample in a study of T cell changes during pregnancy in multiple sclerosis. Generated by immunoSEQ multiplex PCR, the TCRdb table keeps only in-frame clones and is missing some. The table records fewer than 50,000 clones, 94% of them present only once. The material sequenced was CD8+ T cells from peripheral blood mononuclear cells, taken before pregnancy. These receptors came from a female donor with multiple sclerosis, enrolled in a pregnancy study. CDR3s include the opening cysteine and the closing phenylalanine or tryptophan. Each record gives: CDR3 protein, CDR3 DNA, V gene, D gene, J gene, clone size. A D gene is named only where the DNA matches it firmly. Some rows have no size entry. The others give once, few or many, or a class for an expanded clone.

CASSGPGQGSYEQYF,TGTGCCAGCAGCGGACCGGGACAGGGGTCCTACGAGCAGTACTTC,TRBV9,TRBD1,TRBJ2-7,-
CAITQGSQNTGELFF,TGTGCCATCACCCAGGGGTCGCAGAACACCGGGGAGCTGTTTTTT,TRBV10-3,-,TRBJ2-2,-
CASSYTLSGTYEQYF,TGTGCCAGCAGCTACACACTTAGCGGGACCTACGAGCAGTACTTC,TRBV7-9,TRBD2,TRBJ2-7,-
CSVQEGTGTEAFF,TGCAGCGTTCAGGAGGGTACGGGCACTGAAGCTTTCTTT,TRBV29-1,-,TRBJ1-1,-
CASSPWTGDDEQYF,TGCGCCAGCAGCCCGTGGACAGGGGACGACGAGCAGTACTTC,TRBV4-1,TRBD1,TRBJ2-7,-
CASRYGSYNEQFF,TGTGCCAGTAGATACGGCTCCTACAATGAGCAGTTCTTC,TRBV19,-,TRBJ2-1,-
CASSLAENNYGYTF,TGTGCCAGCAGCTTGGCCGAGAATAACTATGGCTACACCTTC,TRBV5-6,-,TRBJ1-2,once
CASSQDFQGSGEQFF,TGTGCCAGCAGCCAAGATTTTCAGGGGTCAGGGGAGCAGTTCTTC,TRBV4-2,-,TRBJ2-1,-
CASSQYRDSSNYGYTF,TGCGCCAGCAGCCAATACCGGGACAGTTCTAACTATGGCTACACCTTC,TRBV4-3,TRBD1,TRBJ1-2,-
CASSEKVGTGWNEQFF,TGTGCCAGCAGTGAAAAAGTCGGGACAGGGTGGAATGAGCAGTTCTTC,TRBV9,TRBD1,TRBJ2-1,-
CASSEYSGRNTEAFF,TGTGCCAGCAGTGAATATTCGGGGAGGAACACTGAAGCTTTCTTT,TRBV2,-,TRBJ1-1,-
CASYGLAYEQYF,TGTGCCAGCTATGGACTAGCGTACGAGCAGTACTTC,TRBV6-1,TRBD2,TRBJ2-7,-
CASSQTPGQVTGELFF,TGTGCCAGCAGCCAGACCCCGGGACAGGTCACCGGGGAGCTGTTTTTT,TRBV4-2,TRBD1,TRBJ2-2,-
CASSHGSYEQYF,TGTGCCAGCAGCCACGGGTCCTACGAGCAGTACTTC,TRBV7-8,-,TRBJ2-7,-
CACNPSGLTDTQYF,TGTGCCTGTAACCCTAGCGGACTCACAGATACGCAGTATTTT,TRBV30,TRBD2,TRBJ2-3,once
CASSFGGRGEDTQYF,TGTGCCAGCAGCTTCGGCGGGAGAGGAGAAGATACGCAGTATTTT,TRBV5-4,TRBD2,TRBJ2-3,-
CATSTIRQETQYF,TGTGCCACCTCTACGATCCGCCAAGAGACCCAGTACTTC,TRBV2,-,TRBJ2-5,-
CASSYSPGLAERDEQFF,TGTGCCAGCAGCTACTCGCCGGGACTAGCGGAGAGGGATGAGCAGTTCTTC,TRBV5-6,TRBD2,TRBJ2-1,-
CASSGETAHEAFF,TGTGCCAGCAGCGGAGAAACAGCTCATGAAGCTTTCTTT,TRBV9,-,TRBJ1-1,-
CASSADSSGNTIYF,TGTGCCAGCAGCGCCGACAGCTCTGGAAACACCATATATTTT,TRBV9,-,TRBJ1-3,-
CASSQADRARKETQYF,TGCGCCAGCAGCCAAGCCGACAGGGCGCGGAAAGAGACCCAGTACTTC,TRBV4-1,TRBD1,TRBJ2-5,-
CASSEIRSMTDTQYF,TGTGCCAGCAGTGAAATACGGAGCATGACAGATACGCAGTATTTT,TRBV6-1,-,TRBJ2-3,once
CATSASRASNQPQHF,TGTGCCACCAGCGCCAGCAGGGCCAGCAATCAGCCCCAGCATTTT,TRBV15,-,TRBJ1-5,-
CASSPGLADQETQYF,TGTGCCAGCAGTCCGGGACTAGCGGATCAAGAGACCCAGTACTTC,TRBV6-4,TRBD2,TRBJ2-5,-
CASSSPPGTRLSNEQFF,TGTGCCAGCAGCTCCCCCCCCGGGACACGACTTAGCAATGAGCAGTTCTTC,TRBV13,-,TRBJ2-1,-
CASSCEQGPYEQYF,TGTGCCAGCAGTTGTGAACAGGGTCCCTACGAGCAGTACTTC,TRBV6-5,-,TRBJ2-7,-
CSVDGDRYTDTQYF,TGCAGCGTTGATGGGGACAGGTACACAGATACGCAGTATTTT,TRBV29-1,TRBD1,TRBJ2-3,-
CASSISSLAEAFF,TGTGCCAGTAGTATTTCCTCCTTAGCAGAAGCTTTCTTT,TRBV19,-,TRBJ1-1,-
CASRGGLAEQYF,TGTGCCAGCAGGGGGGGACTAGCCGAGCAGTACTTC,TRBV2,TRBD2,TRBJ2-7,-
CASSPGQLTGELFF,TGTGCCAGTAGTCCGGGACAACTCACCGGGGAGCTGTTTTTT,TRBV19,-,TRBJ2-2,-
CATSTTGHTEAFF,TGTGCCACTTCGACCACAGGGCACACTGAAGCTTTCTTT,TRBV19,-,TRBJ1-1,few